This T cell receptor (beta chain) is drawn from a study of patients and donors after allogeneic stem cell transplantation. Trimming stripped 7 bases from V and 3 bases from J, with 13 bases between. Germline lookup yields CDR1 SGHAT and CDR2 FQNNGV. The CDR3 loop spans 13 amino acids. From the RT-PCR reads, TCRdb called clonotypes with MiXCR, one entry per CDR3 protein. The data contain around 240,000 distinct CDR3 sequences, approximately 14% of them seen just once; the ten biggest clones take up around a tenth. This TCR was sampled from a human donor who was either an allogeneic HSCT recipient or a stem cell or donor lymphocyte infusion donor (not recorded which). It is not recorded whose cells these are; they may come from a transplant donor. The chain is built from TRBV11-2 and TRBJ2-7; the D gene is possibly TRBD1 (6 bases). The sequencing input was blood, either unsorted or a sorted T cell fraction (not recorded which). This CDR3 is CASNQGLGYEQYF. CDR3 in DNA: TGTGCCAGCAACCAGGGGCTAGGCTACGAGCAGTACTTC.